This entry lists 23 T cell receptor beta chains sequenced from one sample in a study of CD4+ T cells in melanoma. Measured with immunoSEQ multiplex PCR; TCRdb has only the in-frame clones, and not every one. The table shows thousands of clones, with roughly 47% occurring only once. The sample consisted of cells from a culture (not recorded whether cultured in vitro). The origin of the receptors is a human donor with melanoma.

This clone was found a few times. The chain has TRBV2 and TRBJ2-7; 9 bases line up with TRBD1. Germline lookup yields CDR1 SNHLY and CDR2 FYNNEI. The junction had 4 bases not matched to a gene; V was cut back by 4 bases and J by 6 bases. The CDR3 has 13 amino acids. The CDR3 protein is CASSGTGAVEQYF. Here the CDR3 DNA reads TGTGCCAGCAGTGGGACAGGGGCGGTCGAGCAGTACTTC.

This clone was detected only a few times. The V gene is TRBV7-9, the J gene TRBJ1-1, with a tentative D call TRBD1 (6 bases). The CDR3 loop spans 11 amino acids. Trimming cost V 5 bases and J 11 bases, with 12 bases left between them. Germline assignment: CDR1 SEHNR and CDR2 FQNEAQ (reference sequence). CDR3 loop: CASSEQGQAFF. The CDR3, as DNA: TGTGCCAGCAGCGAGCAGGGGCAGGCTTTCTTT. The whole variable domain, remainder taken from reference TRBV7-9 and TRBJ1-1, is DTGVSQNPRHKITKRGQNVTFRCDPISEHNRLYWYRQTLGQGPEFLTYFQNEAQLEKSRLLSDRFSAERPKGSFSTLEIQRTEQGDSAMYLCASSEQGQAFFGQGTRLTVV.

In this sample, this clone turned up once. The CDR3 sequence: CAWSARDRGIQPQHF. The CDR3 DNA reads as TGTGCCTGGAGTGCCCGGGACAGGGGCATTCAGCCCCAGCATTTT. The rearrangement uses TRBV30 and TRBJ1-5, with 10 bases matching TRBD1. After removal of 1 base from V and 6 bases from J, the junction contained 6 bases not matched to a gene. The germline V gene has CDR1 GTSNPN and CDR2 SVGIG (reference sequence). The CDR3 contains 15 residues. The entire variable domain, with the rest obtained from reference TRBV30 and TRBJ1-5, is as follows: SQTIHQWPATLVQPVGSPLSLECTVEGTSNPNLYWYRQAAGRGLQLLFYSVGIGQISSEVPQNLSASRPQDRQFILSSKKLLLSDSGFYLCAWSARDRGIQPQHFGDGTRLSIL.

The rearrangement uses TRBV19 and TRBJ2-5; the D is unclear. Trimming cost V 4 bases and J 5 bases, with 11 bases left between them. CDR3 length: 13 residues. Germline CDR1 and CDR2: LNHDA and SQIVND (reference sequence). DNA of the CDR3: TGTGCCAGTAGTACGGATTCCGGGGAGACCCAGTACTTC. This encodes CASSTDSGETQYF.

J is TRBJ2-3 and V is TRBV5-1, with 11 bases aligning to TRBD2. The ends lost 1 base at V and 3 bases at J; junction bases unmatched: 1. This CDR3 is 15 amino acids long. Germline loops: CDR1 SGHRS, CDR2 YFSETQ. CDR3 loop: CASSLLAGGTDTQYF. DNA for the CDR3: TGCGCCAGCAGCTTGTTAGCGGGGGGGACAGATACGCAGTATTTT.

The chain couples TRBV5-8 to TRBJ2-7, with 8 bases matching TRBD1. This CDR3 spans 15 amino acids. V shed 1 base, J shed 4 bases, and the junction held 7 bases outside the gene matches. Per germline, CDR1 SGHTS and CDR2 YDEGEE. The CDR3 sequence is CASSLPTGDRYEQYF. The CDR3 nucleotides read TGTGCCAGCAGCTTGCCGACAGGGGATAGGTACGAGCAGTACTTC.

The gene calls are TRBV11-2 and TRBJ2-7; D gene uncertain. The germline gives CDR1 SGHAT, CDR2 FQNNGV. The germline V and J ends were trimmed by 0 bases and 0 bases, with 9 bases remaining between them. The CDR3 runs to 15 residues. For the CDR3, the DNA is TGTGCCAGCAGCTTAGATCGGTGGAGCTCCTACGAGCAGTACTTC. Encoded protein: CASSLDRWSSYEQYF.

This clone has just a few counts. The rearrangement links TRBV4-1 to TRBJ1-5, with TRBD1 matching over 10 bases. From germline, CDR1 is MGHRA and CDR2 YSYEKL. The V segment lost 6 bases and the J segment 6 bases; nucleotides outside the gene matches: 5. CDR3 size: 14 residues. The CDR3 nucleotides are TGCGCCAGCAGGGGGACAGGGGTAGGTCAGCCCCAGCATTTT. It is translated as CASRGTGVGQPQHF.

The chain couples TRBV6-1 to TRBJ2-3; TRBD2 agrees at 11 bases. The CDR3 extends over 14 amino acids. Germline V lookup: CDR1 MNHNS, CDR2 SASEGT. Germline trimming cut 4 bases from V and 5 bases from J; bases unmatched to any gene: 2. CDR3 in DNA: TGTGCCAGCAGTGTAGCGGGGGGGCGAGATACGCAGTATTTT. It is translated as CASSVAGGRDTQYF.

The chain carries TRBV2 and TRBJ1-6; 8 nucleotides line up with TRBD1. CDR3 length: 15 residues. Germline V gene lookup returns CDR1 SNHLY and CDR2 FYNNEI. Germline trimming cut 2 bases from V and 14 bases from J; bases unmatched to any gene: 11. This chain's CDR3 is CASSEWTGRRGALHF. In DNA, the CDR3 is TGTGCCAGCAGTGAATGGACAGGGAGAAGGGGGGCCCTCCACTTT.

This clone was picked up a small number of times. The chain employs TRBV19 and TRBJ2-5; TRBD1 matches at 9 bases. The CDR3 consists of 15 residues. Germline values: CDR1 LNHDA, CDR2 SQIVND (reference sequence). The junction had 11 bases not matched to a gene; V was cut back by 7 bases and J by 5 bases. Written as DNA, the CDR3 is TGTGCCAGTAACAACCCACAGGGGGCAGGGGAGACCCAGTACTTC. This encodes CASNNPQGAGETQYF.

CDR3 sequence (DNA): TGCAGCGCCCGGACCCAAAACAATGAGCAGTTCTTC. It codes for CSARTQNNEQFF. The chain uses TRBV29-1 and TRBJ2-1; no definite D call. From germline, CDR1 is SQVTM and CDR2 ANQGSEA. The CDR3 consists of 12 residues. The germline V and J ends were trimmed by 7 bases and 5 bases, with 12 bases remaining between them.

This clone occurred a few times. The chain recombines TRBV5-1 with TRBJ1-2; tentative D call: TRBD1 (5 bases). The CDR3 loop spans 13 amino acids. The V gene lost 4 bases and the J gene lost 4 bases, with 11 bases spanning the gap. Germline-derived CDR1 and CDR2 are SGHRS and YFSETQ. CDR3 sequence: CASSHSQGYGYTF. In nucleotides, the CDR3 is TGCGCCAGCAGCCATTCCCAGGGCTATGGCTACACCTTC.

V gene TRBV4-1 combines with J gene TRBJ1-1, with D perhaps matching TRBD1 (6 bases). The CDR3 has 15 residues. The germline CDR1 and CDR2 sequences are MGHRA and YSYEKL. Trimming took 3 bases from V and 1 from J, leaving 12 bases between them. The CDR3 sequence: CASSQIQGPNTEAFF. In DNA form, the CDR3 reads TGCGCCAGCAGCCAGATACAGGGTCCGAACACTGAAGCTTTCTTT.

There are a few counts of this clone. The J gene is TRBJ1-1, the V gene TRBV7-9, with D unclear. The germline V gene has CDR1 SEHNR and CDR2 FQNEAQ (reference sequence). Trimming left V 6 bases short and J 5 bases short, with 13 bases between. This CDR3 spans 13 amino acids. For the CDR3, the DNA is TGTGCCAGCAGTATCGGTCCCGGTACTGAAGCTTTCTTT. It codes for CASSIGPGTEAFF.

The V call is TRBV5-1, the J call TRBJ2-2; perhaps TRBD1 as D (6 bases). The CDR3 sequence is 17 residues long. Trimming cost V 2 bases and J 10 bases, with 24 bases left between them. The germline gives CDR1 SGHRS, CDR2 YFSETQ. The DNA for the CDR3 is TGCGCCAGCAGCTTCCCTCGGCAGATAGGGGGTTCGTCGGAGCTGTTTTTT. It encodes CASSFPRQIGGSSELFF.

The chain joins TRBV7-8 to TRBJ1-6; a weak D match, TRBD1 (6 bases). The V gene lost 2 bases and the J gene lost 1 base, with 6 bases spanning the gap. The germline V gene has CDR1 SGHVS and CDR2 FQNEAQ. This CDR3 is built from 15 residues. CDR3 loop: CASSLQGSYNSPLHF. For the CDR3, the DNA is TGTGCCAGCAGCTTACAGGGGTCCTATAATTCACCCCTCCACTTT.

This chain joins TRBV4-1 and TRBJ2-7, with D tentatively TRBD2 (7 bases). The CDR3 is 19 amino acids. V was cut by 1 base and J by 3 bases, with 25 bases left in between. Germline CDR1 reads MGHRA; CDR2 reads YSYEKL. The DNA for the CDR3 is TGCGCCAGCAGCCAAGTGTCCGGGGGGCTACCCGCAAGGATCTACGAGCAGTACTTC. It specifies CASSQVSGGLPARIYEQYF.

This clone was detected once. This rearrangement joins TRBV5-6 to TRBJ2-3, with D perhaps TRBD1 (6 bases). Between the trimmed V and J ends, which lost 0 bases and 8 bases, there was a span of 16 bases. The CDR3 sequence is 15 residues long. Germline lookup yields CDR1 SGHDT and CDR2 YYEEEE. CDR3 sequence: CASSLAGFLGATQYF. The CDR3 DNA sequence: TGTGCCAGCAGCTTGGCTGGGTTCCTGGGGGCTACGCAGTATTTT.

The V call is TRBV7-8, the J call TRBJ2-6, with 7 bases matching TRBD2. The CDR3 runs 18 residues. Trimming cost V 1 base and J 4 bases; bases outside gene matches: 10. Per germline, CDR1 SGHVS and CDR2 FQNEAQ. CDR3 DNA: TGTGCCAGCAGCTTAGGGGGAGGGCGGGGAAGCGGGGCCAACGTCCTGACTTTC. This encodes CASSLGGGRGSGANVLTF.

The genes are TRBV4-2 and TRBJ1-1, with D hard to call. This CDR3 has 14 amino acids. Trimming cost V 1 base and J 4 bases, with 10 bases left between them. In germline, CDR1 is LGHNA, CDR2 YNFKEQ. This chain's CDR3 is CASSQVGMGTEAFF. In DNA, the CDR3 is TGTGCCAGCAGCCAAGTTGGGATGGGCACTGAAGCTTTCTTT.

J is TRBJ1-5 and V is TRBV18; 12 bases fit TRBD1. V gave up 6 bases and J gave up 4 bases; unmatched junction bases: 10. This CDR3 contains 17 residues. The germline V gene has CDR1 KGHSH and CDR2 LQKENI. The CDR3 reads CASSRLGGQGANQPQHF. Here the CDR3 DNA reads TGTGCCAGCTCGCGACTAGGGGGACAGGGGGCGAATCAGCCCCAGCATTTT.

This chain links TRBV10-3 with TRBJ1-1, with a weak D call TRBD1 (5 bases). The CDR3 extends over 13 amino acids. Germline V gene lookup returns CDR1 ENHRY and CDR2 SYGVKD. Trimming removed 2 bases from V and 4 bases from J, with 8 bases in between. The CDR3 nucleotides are TGTGCCATCAGTGAGGGGGGATCCACTGAAGCTTTCTTT. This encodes CAISEGGSTEAFF.